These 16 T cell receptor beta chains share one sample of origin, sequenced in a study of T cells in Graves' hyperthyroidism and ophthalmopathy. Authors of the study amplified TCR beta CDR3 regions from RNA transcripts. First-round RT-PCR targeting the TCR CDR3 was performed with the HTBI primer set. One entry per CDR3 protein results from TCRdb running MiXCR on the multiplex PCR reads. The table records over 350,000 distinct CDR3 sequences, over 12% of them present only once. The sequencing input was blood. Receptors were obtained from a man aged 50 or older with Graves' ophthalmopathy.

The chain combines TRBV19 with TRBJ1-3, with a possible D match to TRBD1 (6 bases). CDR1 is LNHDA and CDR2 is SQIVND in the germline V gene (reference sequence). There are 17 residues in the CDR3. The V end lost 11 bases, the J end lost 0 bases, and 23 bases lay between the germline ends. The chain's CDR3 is CASHGRGPSISGNTIYF. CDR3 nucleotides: TGTGCCTCACATGGGCGGGGGCCGTCCATCTCTGGAAACACCATATATTTT.

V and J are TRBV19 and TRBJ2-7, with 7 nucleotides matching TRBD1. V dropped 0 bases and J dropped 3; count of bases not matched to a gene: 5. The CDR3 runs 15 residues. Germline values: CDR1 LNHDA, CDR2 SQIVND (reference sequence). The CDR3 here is CASSIDGTESYEQYF. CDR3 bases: TGTGCCAGTAGTATAGACGGGACAGAGAGCTACGAGCAGTACTTC.

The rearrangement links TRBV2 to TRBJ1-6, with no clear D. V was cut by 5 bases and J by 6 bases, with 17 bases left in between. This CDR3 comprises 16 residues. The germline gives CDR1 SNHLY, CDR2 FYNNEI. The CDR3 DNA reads TGTGCCAGCAGTACCGAAGGAGGGCTTAGTAATTCACCCCTCCACTTT. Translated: CASSTEGGLSNSPLHF.

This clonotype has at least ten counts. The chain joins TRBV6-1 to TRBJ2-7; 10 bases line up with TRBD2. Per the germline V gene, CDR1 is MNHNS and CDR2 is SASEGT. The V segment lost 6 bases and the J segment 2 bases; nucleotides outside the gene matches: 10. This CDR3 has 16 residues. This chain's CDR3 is CASRTVSSGGAYEQYF. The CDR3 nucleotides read TGTGCCAGCAGGACAGTTTCTAGCGGGGGTGCCTACGAGCAGTACTTC.

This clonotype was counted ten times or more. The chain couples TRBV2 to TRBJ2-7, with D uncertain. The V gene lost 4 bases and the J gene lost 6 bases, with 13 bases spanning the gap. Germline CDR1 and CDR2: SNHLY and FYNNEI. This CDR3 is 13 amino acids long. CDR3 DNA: TGTGCCAGCAGTGTGTCATTGTCAGCCGAGCAGTACTTC. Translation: CASSVSLSAEQYF.

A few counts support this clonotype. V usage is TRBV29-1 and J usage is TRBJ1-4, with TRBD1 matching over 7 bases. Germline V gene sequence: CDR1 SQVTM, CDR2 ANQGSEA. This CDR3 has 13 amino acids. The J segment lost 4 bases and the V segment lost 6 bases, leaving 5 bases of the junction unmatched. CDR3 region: CSVLDRVNEKLFF. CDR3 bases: TGCAGCGTGCTTGACAGGGTTAATGAAAAACTGTTTTTT.

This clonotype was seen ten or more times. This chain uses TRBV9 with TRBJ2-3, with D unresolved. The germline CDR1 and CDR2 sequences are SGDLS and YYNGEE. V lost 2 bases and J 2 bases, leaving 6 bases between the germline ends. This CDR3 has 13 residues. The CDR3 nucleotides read TGTGCCAGCAGCGTCGAAAACACAGATACGCAGTATTTT. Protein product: CASSVENTDTQYF. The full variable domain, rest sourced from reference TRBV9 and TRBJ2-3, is DSGVTQTPKHLITATGQRVTLRCSPRSGDLSVYWYQQSLDQGLQFLIQYYNGEERAKGNILERFSAQQFPDLHSELNLSSLELGDSALYFCASSVENTDTQYFGPGTRLTVL.

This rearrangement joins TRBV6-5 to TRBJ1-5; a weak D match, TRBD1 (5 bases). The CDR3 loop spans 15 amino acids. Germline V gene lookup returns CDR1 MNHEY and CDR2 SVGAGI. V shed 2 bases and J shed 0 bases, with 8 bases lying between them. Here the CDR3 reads CASSYGANSNQPQHF. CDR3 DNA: TGTGCCAGCAGTTACGGGGCGAATAGCAATCAGCCCCAGCATTTT.

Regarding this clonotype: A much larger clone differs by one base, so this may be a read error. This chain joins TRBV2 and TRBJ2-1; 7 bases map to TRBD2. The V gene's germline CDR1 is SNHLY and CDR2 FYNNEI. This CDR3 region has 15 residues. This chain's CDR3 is CASSLSAGVYNERFF. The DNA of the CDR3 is TGTGCCAGCAGTTTATCGGCGGGAGTTTACAATGAGCGGTTCTTC.

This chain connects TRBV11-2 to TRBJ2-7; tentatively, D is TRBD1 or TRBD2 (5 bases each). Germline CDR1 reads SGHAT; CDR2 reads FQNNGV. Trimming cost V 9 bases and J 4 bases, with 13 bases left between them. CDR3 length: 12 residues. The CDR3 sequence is CASSKGRYEQYF. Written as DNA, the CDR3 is TGTGCCAGTAGTAAGGGACGGTACGAGCAGTACTTC.

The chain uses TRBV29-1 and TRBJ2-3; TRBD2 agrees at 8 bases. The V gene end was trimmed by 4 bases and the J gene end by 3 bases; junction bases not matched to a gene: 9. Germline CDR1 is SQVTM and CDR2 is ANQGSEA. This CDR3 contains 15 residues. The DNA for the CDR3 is TGCAGCGTTGGGGAACCTAGCGGGTATACAGATACGCAGTATTTT. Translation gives CSVGEPSGYTDTQYF.

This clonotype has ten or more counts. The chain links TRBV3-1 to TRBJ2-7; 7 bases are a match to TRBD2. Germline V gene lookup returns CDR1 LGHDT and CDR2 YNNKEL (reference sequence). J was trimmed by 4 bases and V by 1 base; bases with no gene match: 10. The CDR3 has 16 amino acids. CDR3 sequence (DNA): TGTGCCAGCAGCCAAGTTGCGGGAGTTTCACGGTACGAGCAGTACTTC. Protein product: CASSQVAGVSRYEQYF.

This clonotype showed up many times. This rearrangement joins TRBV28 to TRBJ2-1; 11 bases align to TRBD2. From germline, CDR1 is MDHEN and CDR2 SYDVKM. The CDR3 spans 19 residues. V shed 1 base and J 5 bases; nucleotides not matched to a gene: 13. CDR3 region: CASSLFIHTSGSPNNEQFF. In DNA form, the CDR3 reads TGTGCCAGCAGTTTATTCATACACACTAGCGGGAGCCCAAACAATGAGCAGTTCTTC. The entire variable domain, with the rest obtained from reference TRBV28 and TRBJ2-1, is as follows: DVKVTQSSRYLVKRTGEKVFLECVQDMDHENMFWYRQDPGLGLRLIYFSYDVKMKEKGDIPEGYSVSREKKERFSLILESASTNQTSMYLCASSLFIHTSGSPNNEQFFGPGTRLTVL.

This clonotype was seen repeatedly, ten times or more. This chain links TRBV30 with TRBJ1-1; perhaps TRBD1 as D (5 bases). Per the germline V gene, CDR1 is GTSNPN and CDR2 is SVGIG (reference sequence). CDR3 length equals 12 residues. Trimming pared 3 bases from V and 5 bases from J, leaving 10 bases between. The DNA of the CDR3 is TGTGCCTGGAGGGGAGGGGATACTGAAGCTTTCTTT. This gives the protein CAWRGGDTEAFF.

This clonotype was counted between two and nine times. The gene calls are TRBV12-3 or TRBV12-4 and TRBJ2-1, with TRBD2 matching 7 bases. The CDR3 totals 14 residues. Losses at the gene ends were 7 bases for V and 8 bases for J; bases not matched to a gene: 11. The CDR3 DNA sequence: TGTGCCAGCAAGCAGCGGGGTCAGGTCGATGAGCAGTTCTTC. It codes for CASKQRGQVDEQFF.

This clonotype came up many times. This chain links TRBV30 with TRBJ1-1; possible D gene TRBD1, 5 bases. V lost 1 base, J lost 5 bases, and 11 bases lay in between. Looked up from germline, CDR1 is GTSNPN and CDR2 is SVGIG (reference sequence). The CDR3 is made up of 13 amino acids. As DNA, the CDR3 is TGTGCCTGGAGTGGTCCGGGGGAAACTGAAGCTTTCTTT. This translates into CAWSGPGETEAFF. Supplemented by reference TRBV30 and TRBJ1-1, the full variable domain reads SQTIHQWPATLVQPVGSPLSLECTVEGTSNPNLYWYRQAAGRGLQLLFYSVGIGQISSEVPQNLSASRPQDRQFILSSKKLLLSDSGFYLCAWSGPGETEAFFGQGTRLTVV.